This T cell receptor (beta chain) was obtained from a study of cytomegalovirus exposure and HLA in healthy donors. Worth noting for this clone: What it binds is not known.

Study findings and constraints: A further, later analysis showed that HLA-associated TCR beta chains (compared with equally common others) were more clonally expanded.

This CDR3 contains 12 residues. V was clipped by 6 bases and J by 8 bases, with 11 bases between them. Per germline, CDR1 MNHNS and CDR2 SASEGT. In the PCR, 60 Vbeta and 13 Jbeta primers were used. Per the study methods: Roughly 11 million shared chains were among about 80 million unique TCR beta chains counted in a later analysis. Generated by immunoSEQ multiplex PCR, the TCRdb table keeps only in-frame clones and is missing some. The V and J calls and the clone size are those of that table, but D and trimming were determined from the DNA. The sample gives under 40,000 clones, more than 85% of which show up once; approximately 2.5% is in the top ten.

This TCR derives from a woman between 18 and 29 years old in good health and CMV-seronegative. The specimen sequenced was PBMCs. The chain is built from TRBV6-1 and TRBJ2-1; weak D call: TRBD1 (5 bases). As DNA, the CDR3 is TGTGCCAGCAGCCCCCAGGGTGATGAGCAGTTCTTC. It specifies CASSPQGDEQFF.